These 5 T cell receptor beta chains came from one sample sequenced in a study of cytomegalovirus exposure and HLA in healthy donors. The PCR contained 60 Vbeta and 13 Jbeta primers. The method was immunoSEQ multiplex PCR; TCRdb's version includes in-frame clones alone and lacks a portion of them. Of 130,000 or so clones listed, 77% were seen once; the top ten hold around 5.8%. Sequencing used PBMCs. These receptors were taken from a young man in good health and CMV-seropositive.

The V gene is TRBV5-6, the J gene TRBJ2-2; the D gene is possibly TRBD1 (7 bases). This CDR3 is built from 16 residues. V gave up 3 bases and J gave up 5 bases, with 17 bases separating them. Per germline, CDR1 SGHDT and CDR2 YYEEEE. CDR3 sequence reads: CASSWLWQGGTGELFF. In DNA form, the CDR3 reads TGTGCCAGCAGCTGGCTATGGCAGGGGGGAACCGGGGAGCTGTTTTTT. Filled out from reference TRBV5-6 and TRBJ2-2, the complete variable domain reads DAGVTQSPTHLIKTRGQQVTLRCSPKSGHDTVSWYQQALGQGPQFIFQYYEEEERQRGNFPDRFSGHQFPNYSSELNVNALLLGDSALYLCASSWLWQGGTGELFFGEGSRLTVL.

This clone was picked up a small number of times. The sample carries other DNA sequences with the same CDR3. The chain recombines TRBV6-5 with TRBJ2-7, with a weak D call TRBD1 (6 bases). The CDR3 loop spans 15 amino acids. Germline CDR1 MNHEY, CDR2 SVGAGI. Trimming took off 2 bases at V and 3 bases at J, with 14 bases between the two ends. This chain's CDR3 is CASSYRRGSGYEQYF. DNA of the CDR3: TGTGCCAGCAGTTACCGCAGGGGTTCTGGCTACGAGCAGTACTTC.

The chain couples TRBV19 to TRBJ1-5; 10 bases are shared with TRBD1. V was clipped by 3 bases and J by 3 bases; unmatched bases: 5. CDR1 is LNHDA and CDR2 is SQIVND in the germline V gene (reference sequence). There are 16 residues in the CDR3. The DNA of the CDR3 is TGTGCCAGTAGTATCCGACAGGGGGCACACAATCAGCCCCAGCATTTT. Amino acids: CASSIRQGAHNQPQHF.

Points on this clone: Compared with germline, one end of the junction differs, possibly owing to a read error. This chain joins TRBV4-1 and TRBJ1-2; D unresolved. Germline V CDR1 and CDR2: MGHRA, YSYEKL. The CDR3 length is 14 residues. CDR3 protein: CASSQEARNYGDTF. The DNA for the CDR3 is TGCGCCAGCAGCCAAGAGGCACGGAACTATGGCGACACCTTC.

The chain couples TRBV18 to TRBJ1-2, with no clear D. Germline CDR1 KGHSH, CDR2 LQKENI. This CDR3 contains 14 residues. Trimming pared 2 bases from V and 6 bases from J, leaving 13 bases between. The CDR3 coding sequence is TGTGCCAGCTCACCAAACTCCCCGAGGAATGGCTACACCTTC. This sequence encodes CASSPNSPRNGYTF.